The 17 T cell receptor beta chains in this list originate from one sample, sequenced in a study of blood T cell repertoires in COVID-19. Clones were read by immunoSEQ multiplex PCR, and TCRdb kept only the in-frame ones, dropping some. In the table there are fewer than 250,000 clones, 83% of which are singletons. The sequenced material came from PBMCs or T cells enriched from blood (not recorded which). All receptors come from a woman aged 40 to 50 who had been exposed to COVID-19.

CDR3: CASKQGEETQYF. In DNA, the CDR3 is TGCGCCAGCAAACAGGGTGAAGAGACCCAGTACTTC. The chain joins TRBV5-1 to TRBJ2-5; D might be TRBD1 (6 bases). The CDR3 has 12 residues. The germline V and J ends were trimmed by 6 bases and 3 bases, with 9 bases remaining between them. The germline V gene encodes CDR1 SGHRS and CDR2 YFSETQ.

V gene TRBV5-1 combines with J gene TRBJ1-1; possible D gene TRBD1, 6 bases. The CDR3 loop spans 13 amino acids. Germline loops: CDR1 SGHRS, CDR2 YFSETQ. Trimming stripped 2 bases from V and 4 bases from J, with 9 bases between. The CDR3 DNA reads TGCGCCAGCAGCTTACAGGGCCGCACTGAAGCTTTCTTT. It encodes CASSLQGRTEAFF. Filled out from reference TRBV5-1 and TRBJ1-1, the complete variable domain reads KAGVTQTPRYLIKTRGQQVTLSCSPISGHRSVSWYQQTPGQGLQFLFEYFSETQRNKGNFPGRFSGRQFSNSRSEMNVSTLELGDSALYLCASSLQGRTEAFFGQGTRLTVV.

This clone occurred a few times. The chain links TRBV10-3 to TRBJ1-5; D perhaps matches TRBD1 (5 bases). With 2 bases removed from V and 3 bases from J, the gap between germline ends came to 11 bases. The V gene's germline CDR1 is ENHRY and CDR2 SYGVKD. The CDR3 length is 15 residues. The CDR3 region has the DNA TGTGCCATCAGTGAGCCGGGACTGGACAATCAGCCCCAGCATTTT. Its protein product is CAISEPGLDNQPQHF.

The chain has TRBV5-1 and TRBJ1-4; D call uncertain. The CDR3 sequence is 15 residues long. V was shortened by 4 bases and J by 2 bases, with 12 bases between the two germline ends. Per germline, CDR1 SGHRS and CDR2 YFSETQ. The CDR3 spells CASSVGEGTNEKLFF. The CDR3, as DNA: TGCGCCAGCAGCGTTGGGGAGGGTACTAATGAAAAACTGTTTTTT. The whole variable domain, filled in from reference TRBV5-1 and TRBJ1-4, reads KAGVTQTPRYLIKTRGQQVTLSCSPISGHRSVSWYQQTPGQGLQFLFEYFSETQRNKGNFPGRFSGRQFSNSRSEMNVSTLELGDSALYLCASSVGEGTNEKLFFGSGTQLSVL.

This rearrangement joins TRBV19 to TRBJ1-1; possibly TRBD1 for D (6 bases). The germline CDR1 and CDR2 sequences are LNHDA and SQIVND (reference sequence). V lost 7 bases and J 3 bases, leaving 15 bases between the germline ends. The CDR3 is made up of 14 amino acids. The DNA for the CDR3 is TGTGCCAGTAAAGATAGGGGGGGAGACACTGAAGCTTTCTTT. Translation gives CASKDRGGDTEAFF.

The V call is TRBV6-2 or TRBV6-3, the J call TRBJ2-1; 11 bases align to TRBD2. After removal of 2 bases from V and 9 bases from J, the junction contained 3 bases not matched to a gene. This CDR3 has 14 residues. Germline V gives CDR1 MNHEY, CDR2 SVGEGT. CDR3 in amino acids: CASSYGLAGGEQFF. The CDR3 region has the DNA TGTGCCAGCAGTTACGGGCTAGCGGGGGGTGAGCAGTTCTTC.

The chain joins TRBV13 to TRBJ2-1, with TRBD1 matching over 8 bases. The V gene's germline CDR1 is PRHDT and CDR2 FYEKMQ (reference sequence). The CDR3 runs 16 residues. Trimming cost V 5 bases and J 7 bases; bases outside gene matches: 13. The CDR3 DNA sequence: TGTGCCAGCAGCCATAGTCTCGGGACAGGCCCAAATGAGCAGTTCTTC. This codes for CASSHSLGTGPNEQFF.

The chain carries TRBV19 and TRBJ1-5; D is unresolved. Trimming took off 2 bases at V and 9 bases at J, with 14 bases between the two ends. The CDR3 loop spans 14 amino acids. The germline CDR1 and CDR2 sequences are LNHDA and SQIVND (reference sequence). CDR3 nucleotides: TGTGCCAGTAGTATATTGACCGCGGAGGGGCCCCAGCATTTT. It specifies CASSILTAEGPQHF.

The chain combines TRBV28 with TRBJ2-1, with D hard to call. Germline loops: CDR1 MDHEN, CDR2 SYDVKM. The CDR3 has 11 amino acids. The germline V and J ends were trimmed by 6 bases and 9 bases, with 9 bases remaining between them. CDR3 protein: CASSDHTEQFF. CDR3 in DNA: TGTGCCAGCAGCGATCACACTGAGCAGTTCTTC. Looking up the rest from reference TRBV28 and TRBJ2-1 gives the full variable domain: DVKVTQSSRYLVKRTGEKVFLECVQDMDHENMFWYRQDPGLGLRLIYFSYDVKMKEKGDIPEGYSVSREKKERFSLILESASTNQTSMYLCASSDHTEQFFGPGTRLTVL.

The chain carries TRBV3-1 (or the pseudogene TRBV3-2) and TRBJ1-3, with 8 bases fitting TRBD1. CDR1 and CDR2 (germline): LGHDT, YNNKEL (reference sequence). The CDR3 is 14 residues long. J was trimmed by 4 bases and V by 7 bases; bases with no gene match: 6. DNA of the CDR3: TGTGCCAGCATGCTGGGGACAGGAGGAAACACCATATATTTT. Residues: CASMLGTGGNTIYF.

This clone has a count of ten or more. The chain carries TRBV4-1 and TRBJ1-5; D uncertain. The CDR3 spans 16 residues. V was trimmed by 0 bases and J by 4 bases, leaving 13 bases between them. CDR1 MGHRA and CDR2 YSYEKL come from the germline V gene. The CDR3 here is CASSQDPGNWNQPQHF. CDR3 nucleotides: TGCGCCAGCAGCCAAGATCCGGGAAATTGGAATCAGCCCCAGCATTTT.

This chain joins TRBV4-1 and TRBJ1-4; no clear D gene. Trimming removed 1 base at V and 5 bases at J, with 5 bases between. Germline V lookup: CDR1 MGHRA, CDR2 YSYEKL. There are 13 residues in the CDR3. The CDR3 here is CASSQVVNEKLFF. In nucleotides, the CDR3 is TGCGCCAGCAGCCAAGTTGTAAATGAAAAACTGTTTTTT.

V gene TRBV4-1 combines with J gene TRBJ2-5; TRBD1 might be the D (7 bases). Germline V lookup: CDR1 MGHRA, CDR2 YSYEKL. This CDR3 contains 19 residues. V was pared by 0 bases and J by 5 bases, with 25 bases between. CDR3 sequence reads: CASSQEEGPFTGEEETQYF. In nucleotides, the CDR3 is TGCGCCAGCAGCCAAGAGGAGGGACCGTTTACAGGGGAGGAGGAGACCCAGTACTTC.

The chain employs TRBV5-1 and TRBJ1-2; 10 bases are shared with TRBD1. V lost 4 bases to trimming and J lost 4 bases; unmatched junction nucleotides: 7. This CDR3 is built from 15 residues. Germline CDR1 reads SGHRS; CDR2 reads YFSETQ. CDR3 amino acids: CASSKGTGDAYGYTF. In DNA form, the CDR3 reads TGCGCCAGCAGCAAAGGGACAGGGGACGCCTATGGCTACACCTTC.

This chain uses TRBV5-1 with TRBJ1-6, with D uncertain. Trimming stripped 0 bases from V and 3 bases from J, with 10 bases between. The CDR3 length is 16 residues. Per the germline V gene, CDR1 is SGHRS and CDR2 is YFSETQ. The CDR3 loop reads CASSLESSGYNSPLHF. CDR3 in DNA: TGCGCCAGCAGCTTGGAATCCAGCGGCTATAATTCACCCCTCCACTTT.

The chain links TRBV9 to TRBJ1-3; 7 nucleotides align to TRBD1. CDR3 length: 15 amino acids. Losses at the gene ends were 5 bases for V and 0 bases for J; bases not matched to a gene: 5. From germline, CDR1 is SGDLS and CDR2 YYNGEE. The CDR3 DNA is TGTGCCAGCAGTGTTCACAGGGGCTCTGGAAACACCATATATTTT. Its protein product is CASSVHRGSGNTIYF.

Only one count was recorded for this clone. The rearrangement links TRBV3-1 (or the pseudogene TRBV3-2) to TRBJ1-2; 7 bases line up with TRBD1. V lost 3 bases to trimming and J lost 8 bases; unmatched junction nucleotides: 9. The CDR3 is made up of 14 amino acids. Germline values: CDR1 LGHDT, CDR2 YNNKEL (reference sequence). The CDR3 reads CASSQRRGHGGYTF. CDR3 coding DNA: TGTGCCAGCAGCCAGAGGAGGGGGCACGGAGGCTACACCTTC.